Following are 21 T cell receptor beta chains from one sample sequenced in a study of blood T cell repertoires in COVID-19. The table came from immunoSEQ multiplex PCR; TCRdb's copy has only in-frame clones and leaves some out. The sample holds roughly 400,000 clones, nearly 90% seen once. Input material: PBMCs or T cells enriched from blood (not recorded which). Source of these receptors: a woman between 40 and 55 years old with acute COVID-19.

The chain uses TRBV30 and TRBJ1-3, with D maybe TRBD1 (5 bases). Germline assignment: CDR1 GTSNPN and CDR2 SVGIG (reference sequence). CDR3 length equals 15 residues. V was clipped by 0 bases and J by 8 bases, with 17 bases between them. The CDR3 sequence: CAWSVLWGGGDTIYF. As DNA, the CDR3 is TGTGCCTGGAGTGTACTATGGGGGGGAGGAGACACCATATATTTT.

Regarding this clone: The same CDR3 is also encoded by other DNA sequences in this sample. The V and J genes are TRBV6-1 and TRBJ1-5, with D possibly TRBD1 on 6 matching bases. The germline V gene has CDR1 MNHNS and CDR2 SASEGT. Trimming left V 0 bases short and J 4 bases short, with 7 bases between. CDR3 length: 14 amino acids. As DNA, the CDR3 is TGTGCCAGCAGTGAAGCTAGGGGGAATCAGCCCCAGCATTTT. Protein: CASSEARGNQPQHF.

The genes are TRBV7-8 and TRBJ1-2; TRBD1 matches 9 bases. CDR3 length: 19 amino acids. The germline CDR1 and CDR2 sequences are SGHVS and FQNEAQ. Trimming removed 1 base from V and 2 bases from J; junction bases left unmatched: 14. DNA for the CDR3: TGTGCCAGCAGCTTAGTTCGTACAGGGGGCTCCGCGAAAAACTATGGCTACACCTTC. Translation: CASSLVRTGGSAKNYGYTF. The full variable domain, completed using reference TRBV7-8 and TRBJ1-2, is GAGVSQSPRYKVAKRGQDVALRCDPISGHVSLFWYQQALGQGPEFLTYFQNEAQLDKSGLPSDRFFAERPEGSVSTLKIQRTQQEDSAVYLCASSLVRTGGSAKNYGYTFGSGTRLTVV.

The chain employs TRBV6-5 and TRBJ1-1, with a possible D match to TRBD1 (6 bases). The CDR3 is made up of 14 amino acids. CDR1 MNHEY and CDR2 SVGAGI come from the germline V gene. Trimming pared 0 bases from V and 6 bases from J, leaving 11 bases between. CDR3 amino acids: CASSYSGGASEAFF. DNA of the CDR3: TGTGCCAGCAGTTACTCTGGGGGGGCCTCTGAAGCTTTCTTT.

V gene TRBV11-3 combines with J gene TRBJ1-5; the D is unclear. CDR3 length equals 18 residues. V was shortened by 5 bases and J by 0 bases, with 20 bases between the two germline ends. Per germline, CDR1 SGHNT and CDR2 YENEEA. The CDR3 here is CASSPPAISEPSNQPQHF. CDR3 nucleotide sequence: TGTGCCAGCAGCCCTCCTGCGATCTCGGAGCCTAGCAATCAGCCCCAGCATTTT.

The chain links TRBV29-1 to TRBJ1-1; possible D gene TRBD1, 5 bases. The CDR3 runs 14 residues. The germline V gene has CDR1 SQVTM and CDR2 ANQGSEA. V lost 1 base to trimming and J lost 1 base, with 10 bases between them. The chain's CDR3 is CSVEGGRGNTEAFF. The CDR3 DNA is TGCAGCGTTGAAGGGGGCCGCGGGAACACTGAAGCTTTCTTT.

The gene calls are TRBV19 and TRBJ1-6; D not certain. From germline, CDR1 is LNHDA and CDR2 SQIVND (reference sequence). The CDR3 totals 14 residues. V dropped 6 bases and J dropped 14 bases, with 20 bases sitting between them. The CDR3 nucleotides read TGTGCCAGTAGCCTTCCGGCGGGGAGTGGTACCCTCCACTTT. Protein product: CASSLPAGSGTLHF.

V usage is TRBV18 and J usage is TRBJ1-1, with D perhaps matching TRBD1 (5 bases). CDR3 length: 15 amino acids. Germline assignment: CDR1 KGHSH and CDR2 LQKENI. Trimming removed 3 bases from V and 3 bases from J, with 14 bases in between. For the CDR3, the DNA is TGTGCCAGCTCACCCCAGCAGGGATCGGACACTGAAGCTTTCTTT. Translation: CASSPQQGSDTEAFF.

The chain employs TRBV12-5 and TRBJ2-2, with TRBD1 matching 9 bases. CDR3 length: 17 amino acids. Germline CDR1 and CDR2: LGHNT and FRNRAP. Germline trimming cut 4 bases from V and 1 base from J; bases unmatched to any gene: 7. This chain's CDR3 is CASGSGTGTENTGELFF. The CDR3 DNA follows: TGTGCTAGTGGTTCCGGGACAGGGACCGAGAACACCGGGGAGCTGTTTTTT.

A single count supports this clone. The chain has TRBV13 and TRBJ1-2, with 7 positions matching TRBD1. The ends lost 8 bases at V and 8 bases at J; junction bases unmatched: 14. The CDR3 extends over 14 amino acids. CDR1 PRHDT and CDR2 FYEKMQ come from the germline V gene (reference sequence). The CDR3 coding sequence is TGTGCCAGCGACCGGCTGGGACAGAGGGTGGGCTACACCTTC. It is translated as CASDRLGQRVGYTF.

The V and J genes are TRBV18 and TRBJ2-1, with 9 bases that match TRBD1. V shed 3 bases and J 8 bases; nucleotides not matched to a gene: 8. The CDR3 is 15 amino acids. CDR1 is KGHSH and CDR2 is LQKENI in the germline V gene. The chain's CDR3 is CASSPGQGSIDEQFF. Written as DNA, the CDR3 is TGTGCCAGCTCACCTGGACAGGGGTCGATCGATGAGCAGTTCTTC.

The genes are TRBV7-9 and TRBJ2-7; 7 nucleotides match TRBD2. V dropped 5 bases and J dropped 2; count of bases not matched to a gene: 9. The CDR3 spans 15 residues. Per germline, CDR1 SEHNR and CDR2 FQNEAQ (reference sequence). CDR3 nucleotides: TGTGCCAGCAGCCTGAGCGGGGTCCTAACCTACGAGCAGTACTTC. The encoded protein is CASSLSGVLTYEQYF.

The chain recombines TRBV4-2 with TRBJ2-1, with a possible D match to TRBD2 (5 bases). The CDR3 runs to 13 residues. Germline loops: CDR1 LGHNA, CDR2 YNFKEQ. Trimming left V 1 base short and J 7 bases short, with 8 bases between. In DNA form, the CDR3 reads TGTGCCAGCAGCCAAGTTGGAGGTAATGAGCAGTTCTTC. Translating it yields CASSQVGGNEQFF.

The chain joins TRBV7-9 to TRBJ1-4, with TRBD1 identical over 8 bases. Germline V gene lookup returns CDR1 SEHNR and CDR2 FQNEAQ (reference sequence). The CDR3 is made up of 17 amino acids. With V trimmed by 5 bases and J by 8 bases, 16 bases remained unmatched. DNA of the CDR3: TGTGCCAGCAGCGCCATAATAGACAGGGGAGTGGGGGAAAAACTGTTTTTT. Translation gives CASSAIIDRGVGEKLFF. Variable domain in full (rest from reference TRBV7-9 and TRBJ1-4): DTGVSQNPRHKITKRGQNVTFRCDPISEHNRLYWYRQTLGQGPEFLTYFQNEAQLEKSRLLSDRFSAERPKGSFSTLEIQRTEQGDSAMYLCASSAIIDRGVGEKLFFGSGTQLSVL.

There are a few counts of this clone. The chain uses TRBV5-1 and TRBJ1-1; no clear D. Germline lookup yields CDR1 SGHRS and CDR2 YFSETQ. V gave up 0 bases and J gave up 4 bases, with 13 bases separating them. The CDR3 is made up of 15 amino acids. CDR3 sequence reads: CASSLAIEGATEAFF. In DNA form, the CDR3 reads TGCGCCAGCAGCTTGGCCATAGAGGGAGCCACTGAAGCTTTCTTT.

This clone was counted between two and nine times. The V gene is TRBV12-3 or TRBV12-4, the J gene TRBJ2-7; tentatively, D is TRBD2 (5 bases). Trimming removed 8 bases from V and 5 bases from J, with 10 bases in between. This CDR3 has 11 amino acids. CDR3 loop: CASWSGHEQYF. Written as DNA, the CDR3 is TGTGCCAGCTGGAGCGGTCACGAGCAGTACTTC.

This sequence joins TRBV5-6 and TRBJ1-6, with 11 bases identical to TRBD1. Germline V gives CDR1 SGHDT, CDR2 YYEEEE. This CDR3 spans 15 amino acids. The ends lost 3 bases at V and 10 bases at J; junction bases unmatched: 6. The CDR3 sequence: CASSSRTGGRSPLHF. The CDR3 nucleotides read TGTGCCAGCAGCTCTCGGACAGGGGGCCGGTCACCCCTCCACTTT.

V usage is TRBV29-1 and J usage is TRBJ1-1, with 7 bases lining up with TRBD1. CDR3 length equals 14 residues. V trimming: 5 bases; J trimming: 4 bases; junction bases outside the gene matches: 10. Per the germline V gene, CDR1 is SQVTM and CDR2 is ANQGSEA. The CDR3 DNA reads as TGCAGCGTTATAGGGACAGCCTTCGGCACTGAAGCTTTCTTT. The encoded protein is CSVIGTAFGTEAFF. Drawing the rest from reference TRBV29-1 and TRBJ1-1, the complete variable domain is SAVISQKPSRDICQRGTSLTIQCQVDSQVTMMFWYRQQPGQSLTLIATANQGSEATYESGFVIDKFPISRPNLTFSTLTVSNMSPEDSSIYLCSVIGTAFGTEAFFGQGTRLTVV.

In its sample, this clone was seen once. CDR3 nucleotides: TGCGCCAGCAGCTTGGGGCAGAAGCAGTTCTTC. It codes for CASSLGQKQFF. This chain links TRBV5-1 with TRBJ2-1; D is uncertain. V dropped 0 bases and J dropped 11 bases, with 6 bases sitting between them. The germline V gene has CDR1 SGHRS and CDR2 YFSETQ. The CDR3 loop spans 11 amino acids.

The chain has TRBV2 and TRBJ1-1; 7 bases map to TRBD1. The CDR3 extends over 12 amino acids. With 4 bases clipped from V and 4 bases from J, the junction kept 0 bases outside the gene matches. Per germline, CDR1 SNHLY and CDR2 FYNNEI. CDR3 DNA sequence: TGTGCCAGCAGTGGGGACAGCACTGAAGCTTTCTTT. This gives the protein CASSGDSTEAFF.

This rearrangement joins TRBV30 to TRBJ1-1, with TRBD1 as a possible D gene (5 bases). CDR3 length: 13 residues. V lost 2 bases and J 0 bases, leaving 7 bases between the germline ends. Germline V lookup: CDR1 GTSNPN, CDR2 SVGIG (reference sequence). This CDR3 reads CAWSRTMNTEAFF. The DNA for the CDR3 is TGTGCCTGGAGTAGGACAATGAACACTGAAGCTTTCTTT. The variable domain in full, completed from reference TRBV30 and TRBJ1-1, reads SQTIHQWPATLVQPVGSPLSLECTVEGTSNPNLYWYRQAAGRGLQLLFYSVGIGQISSEVPQNLSASRPQDRQFILSSKKLLLSDSGFYLCAWSRTMNTEAFFGQGTRLTVV.